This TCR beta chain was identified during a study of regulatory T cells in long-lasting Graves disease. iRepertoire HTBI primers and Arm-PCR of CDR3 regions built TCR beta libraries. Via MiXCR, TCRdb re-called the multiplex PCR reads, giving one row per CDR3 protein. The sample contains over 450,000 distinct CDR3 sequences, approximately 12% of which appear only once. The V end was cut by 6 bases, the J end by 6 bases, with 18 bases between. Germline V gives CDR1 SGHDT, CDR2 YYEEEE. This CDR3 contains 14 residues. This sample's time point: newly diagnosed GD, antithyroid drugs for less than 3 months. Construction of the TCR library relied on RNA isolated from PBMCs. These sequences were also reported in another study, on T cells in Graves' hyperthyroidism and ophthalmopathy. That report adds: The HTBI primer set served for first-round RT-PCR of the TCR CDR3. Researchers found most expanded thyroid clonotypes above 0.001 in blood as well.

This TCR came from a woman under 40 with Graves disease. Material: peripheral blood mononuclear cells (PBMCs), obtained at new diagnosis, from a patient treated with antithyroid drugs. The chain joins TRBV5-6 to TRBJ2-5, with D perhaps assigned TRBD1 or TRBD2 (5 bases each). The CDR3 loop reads CASTSLWGWQTQYF. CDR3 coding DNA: TGTGCCAGCACCTCCCTCTGGGGGTGGCAGACCCAGTACTTC.